Listed below are T cell receptor beta chains from one sample, sequenced in a study of CD8 T cells in Susac syndrome. In TCRdb, the immunoSEQ multiplex PCR reads were re-called with MiXCR into one record per CDR3 protein. The table lists 150,000 or so distinct CDR3 sequences, 95% of them singletons. The sequencing input was CD4+ T cells from PBMCs. The receptor set was obtained from a human donor with Susac syndrome. The CDR3 runs from the conserved cysteine through the conserved F or W. Each record gives: clone size, D gene, V gene, J gene, CDR3 length, CDR3 DNA, CDR3 protein. The D gene is left open where the match is weak. Rows may omit the clone size; those that give it use once, few, many or a size class.

clone size: NA
D gene: NA
V gene: TRBV12-3/TRBV12-4
J gene: TRBJ2-5
CDR3 length: 13
CDR3 DNA: TGTGCCAGCAGCGGGCAGGCTCAAGAGACCCAGTACTTC
CDR3 protein: CASSGQAQETQYF

clone size: NA
D gene: TRBD1
V gene: TRBV5-6
J gene: TRBJ1-2
CDR3 length: 14
CDR3 DNA: TGTGCCAGCAGACGGACAGGGGGCGCCTATGGCTACACCTTC
CDR3 protein: CASRRTGGAYGYTF

clone size: NA
D gene: TRBD1
V gene: TRBV28
J gene: TRBJ1-2
CDR3 length: 14
CDR3 DNA: TGTGCCAGCAGATCACGACAGGGACACTATGGCTACACCTTC
CDR3 protein: CASRSRQGHYGYTF

clone size: NA
D gene: TRBD2
V gene: TRBV6-2/TRBV6-3
J gene: TRBJ2-1
CDR3 length: 15
CDR3 DNA: TGTGCCCGAAGGATTTTGCGGGAGTCAAACCGTGAGCAGTTCTTC
CDR3 protein: CARRILRESNREQFF

clone size: NA
D gene: NA
V gene: TRBV15
J gene: TRBJ2-3
CDR3 length: 13
CDR3 DNA: TGTGCCACCAGTAAACAGAGCACAGATACGCAGTATTTT
CDR3 protein: CATSKQSTDTQYF

clone size: once
D gene: NA
V gene: TRBV12-3/TRBV12-4
J gene: TRBJ1-1
CDR3 length: 15
CDR3 DNA: TGTGCCAGCAGTTTTGGTACTAGGGTTTACACTGAAGCTTTCTTT
CDR3 protein: CASSFGTRVYTEAFF

clone size: NA
D gene: NA
V gene: TRBV25-1
J gene: TRBJ2-5
CDR3 length: 14
CDR3 DNA: TGTGCCAGCAGTGAAACGGCAGGGTGGGAGACCCAGTACTTC
CDR3 protein: CASSETAGWETQYF

clone size: NA
D gene: NA
V gene: TRBV25-1
J gene: TRBJ1-3
CDR3 length: 14
CDR3 DNA: TGTGCCAGCAGTGAACCGGAACAAGGAAACACCATATATTTT
CDR3 protein: CASSEPEQGNTIYF

clone size: NA
D gene: NA
V gene: TRBV11-3
J gene: TRBJ2-7
CDR3 length: 11
CDR3 DNA: TGTGCCAGCAGCTTATTGTTGGAGCAGTACTTC
CDR3 protein: CASSLLLEQYF

clone size: NA
D gene: NA
V gene: TRBV20-1
J gene: TRBJ2-2
CDR3 length: 16
CDR3 DNA: TGCAGTGCGACCCTAAGGAAAGTAGCGCACACCGGGGAGCTGTTTTTT
CDR3 protein: CSATLRKVAHTGELFF

clone size: NA
D gene: TRBD1
V gene: TRBV20-1
J gene: TRBJ2-7
CDR3 length: 15
CDR3 DNA: TGCAGTGCTAGAGCCCGGACAGGGAAGACCTACGAGCAGTACTTC
CDR3 protein: CSARARTGKTYEQYF

clone size: NA
D gene: NA
V gene: TRBV5-1
J gene: TRBJ2-3
CDR3 length: 15
CDR3 DNA: TGCGCCAGCAGCTTGACAGGGTTCCACACAGATACGCAGTATTTT
CDR3 protein: CASSLTGFHTDTQYF

clone size: NA
D gene: NA
V gene: TRBV30
J gene: TRBJ1-4
CDR3 length: 13
CDR3 DNA: TGTGCCTGGAGGAAAGGGGTAGGCGAAAAACTGTTTTTT
CDR3 protein: CAWRKGVGEKLFF

clone size: NA
D gene: NA
V gene: TRBV20-1
J gene: TRBJ1-5
CDR3 length: 13
CDR3 DNA: TGCAGTGCTAGAGAGGCAGCTGATCAGCCCCAGCATTTT
CDR3 protein: CSAREAADQPQHF

clone size: NA
D gene: TRBD1
V gene: TRBV20-1
J gene: TRBJ1-3
CDR3 length: 13
CDR3 DNA: TGCAGTGCTAGAGAGGACAGGGCGAACACCATATATTTT
CDR3 protein: CSAREDRANTIYF